This T cell receptor beta chain was sequenced in a study of blood T cell repertoires in COVID-19. On the study more broadly: Specimens from acute and convalescent COVID-19 originated in the United States, Italy and Spain.

The method was immunoSEQ multiplex PCR; TCRdb's version includes in-frame clones alone and lacks a portion of them. Of about 360,000 clones detected, around 87% appear once; the ten largest clones hold over 2.5%. Germline V gene lookup returns CDR1 SGHTA and CDR2 FQGNSA. This CDR3 region has 14 residues. V lost 4 bases to trimming and J lost 5 bases; unmatched junction nucleotides: 4. The sequencing input was peripheral blood. This sequence was found in a human donor in a cohort sampled during active COVID-19. The chain has TRBV7-2 and TRBJ2-7, with 11 bases aligning to TRBD2. CDR3 region: CASSSLAGGDEQYF. The CDR3 nucleotides read TGTGCCAGCAGCTCCCTAGCGGGGGGCGACGAGCAGTACTTC. The whole variable domain, filled in from reference TRBV7-2 and TRBJ2-7, reads GAGVSQSPSNKVTEKGKDVELRCDPISGHTALYWYRQSLGQGLEFLIYFQGNSAPDKSGLPSDRFSAERTGGSVSTLTIQRTQQEDSAVYLCASSSLAGGDEQYFGPGTRLTVT.